This T cell receptor beta chain comes out of a study of T cell responses to AZD1222 COVID-19 vaccine. General study points: Clonal diversity was possibly underestimated, and white British individuals and females predominated among donors. CD4 TCRs associated with vaccination spanned spike, dominating at 160-218 and 743-854. Targeting of unmutated variant regions was reportedly seen in nearly half of spike-specific TCRs.

As concerns this clone: Its target is not known.

The CDR3 totals 16 residues. V lost 7 bases to trimming and J lost 7 bases, with 26 bases between them. CDR1 and CDR2 from the germline V gene are MNHEY and SVGEGT. Investigators merged groups given second doses at roughly 4 or roughly 12 weeks. Generated by immunoSEQ multiplex PCR, the TCRdb table keeps only in-frame clones and is missing some. The table has approximately 270,000 clones, 94% seen once. The source was peripheral blood, collected 28 days after the second AZD1222 dose. The rearrangement links TRBV6-2 or TRBV6-3 to TRBJ2-7; either TRBD1 or TRBD2 may fit D (5 bases each). The receptor's source is an adult who received the AZD1222 COVID-19 vaccine. Here the CDR3 DNA reads TGTGCCAGCACCCCCCGAGGGACCGGGATGTTCTGGGAGCAGTACTTC. Encoded protein: CASTPRGTGMFWEQYF.